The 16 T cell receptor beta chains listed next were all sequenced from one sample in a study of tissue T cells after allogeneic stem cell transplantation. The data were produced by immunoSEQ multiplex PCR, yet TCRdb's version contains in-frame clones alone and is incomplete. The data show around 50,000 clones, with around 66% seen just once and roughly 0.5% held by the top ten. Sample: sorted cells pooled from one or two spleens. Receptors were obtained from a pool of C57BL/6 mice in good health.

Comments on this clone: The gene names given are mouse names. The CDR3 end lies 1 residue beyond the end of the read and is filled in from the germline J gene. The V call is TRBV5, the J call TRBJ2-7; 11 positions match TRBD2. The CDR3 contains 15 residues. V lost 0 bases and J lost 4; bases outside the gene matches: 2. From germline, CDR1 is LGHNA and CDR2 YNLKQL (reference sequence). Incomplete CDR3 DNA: TGTGCCAGCAGCCAAGATGGGGACTGGGGGTATGAACAGTAC. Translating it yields CASSQDGDWGYEQY. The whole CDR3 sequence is CASSQDGDWGYEQYF.

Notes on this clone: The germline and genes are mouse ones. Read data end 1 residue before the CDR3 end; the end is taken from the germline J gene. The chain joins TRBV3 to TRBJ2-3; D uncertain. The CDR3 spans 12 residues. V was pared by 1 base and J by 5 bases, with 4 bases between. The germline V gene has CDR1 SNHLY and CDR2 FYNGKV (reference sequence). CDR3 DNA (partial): TGTGCCAGCAGCTTAGGGGGAGAAACGCTGTAT. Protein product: CASSLGGETLY. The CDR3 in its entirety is CASSLGGETLYF.

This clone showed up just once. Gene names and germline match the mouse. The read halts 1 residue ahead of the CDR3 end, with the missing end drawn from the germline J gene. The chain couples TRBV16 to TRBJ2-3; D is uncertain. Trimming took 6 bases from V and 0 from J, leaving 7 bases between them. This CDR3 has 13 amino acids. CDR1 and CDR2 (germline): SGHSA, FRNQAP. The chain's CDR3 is CASSDTSAETLYF. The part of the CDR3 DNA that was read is TGTGCAAGCAGTGATACTAGTGCAGAAACGCTGTAT.

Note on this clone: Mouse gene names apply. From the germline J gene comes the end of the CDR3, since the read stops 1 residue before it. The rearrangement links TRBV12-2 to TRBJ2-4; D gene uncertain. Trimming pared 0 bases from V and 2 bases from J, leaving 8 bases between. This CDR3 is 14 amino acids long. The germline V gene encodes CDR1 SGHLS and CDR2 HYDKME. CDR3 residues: CASSLEADQNTLYF. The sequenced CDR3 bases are TGTGCCAGCTCTCTCGAAGCAGATCAAAACACCTTGTAC.

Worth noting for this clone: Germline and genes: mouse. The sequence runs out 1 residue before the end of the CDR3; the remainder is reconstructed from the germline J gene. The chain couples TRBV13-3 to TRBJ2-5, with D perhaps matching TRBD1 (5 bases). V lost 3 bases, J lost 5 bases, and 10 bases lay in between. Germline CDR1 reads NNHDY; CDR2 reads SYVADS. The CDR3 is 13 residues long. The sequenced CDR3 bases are TGTGCCAGCAGTGTCAGGGAGCCAGACACCCAGTAC. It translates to CASSVREPDTQY. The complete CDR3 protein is CASSVREPDTQYF.

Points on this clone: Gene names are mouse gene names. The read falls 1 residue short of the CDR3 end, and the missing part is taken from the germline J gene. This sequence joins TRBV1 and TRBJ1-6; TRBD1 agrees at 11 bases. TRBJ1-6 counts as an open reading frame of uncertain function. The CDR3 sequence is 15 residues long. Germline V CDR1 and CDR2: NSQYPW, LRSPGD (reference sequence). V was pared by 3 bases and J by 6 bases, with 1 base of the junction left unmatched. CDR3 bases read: TGCACCTGCAGTGCCGGGACAGGGGGTAATTCGCCCCTCTAC. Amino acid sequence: CTCSAGTGGNSPLY. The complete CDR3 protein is CTCSAGTGGNSPLYF.

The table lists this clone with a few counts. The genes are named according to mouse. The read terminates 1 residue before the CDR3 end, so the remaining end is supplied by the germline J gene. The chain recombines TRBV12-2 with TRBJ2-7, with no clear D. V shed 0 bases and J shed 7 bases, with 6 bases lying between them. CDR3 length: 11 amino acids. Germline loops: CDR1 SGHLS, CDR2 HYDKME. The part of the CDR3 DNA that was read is TGTGCCAGCTCTCTCACGGCCGAACAGTAC. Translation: CASSLTAEQY. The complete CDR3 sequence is CASSLTAEQYF.

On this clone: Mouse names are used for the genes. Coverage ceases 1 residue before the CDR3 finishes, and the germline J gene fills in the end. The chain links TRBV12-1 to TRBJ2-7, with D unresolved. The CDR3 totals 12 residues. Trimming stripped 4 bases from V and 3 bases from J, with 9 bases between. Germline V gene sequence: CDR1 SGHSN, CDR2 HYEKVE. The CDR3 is CASSLGIYEQYF. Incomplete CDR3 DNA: TGTGCCAGCTCCCTCGGCATCTATGAACAGTAC.

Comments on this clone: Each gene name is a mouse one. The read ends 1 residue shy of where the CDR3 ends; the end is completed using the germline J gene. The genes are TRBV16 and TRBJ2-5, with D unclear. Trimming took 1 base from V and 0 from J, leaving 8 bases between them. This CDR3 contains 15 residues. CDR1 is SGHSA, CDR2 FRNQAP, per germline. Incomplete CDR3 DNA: TGTGCAAGCAGCTTAGGTCCGGTTAACCAAGACACCCAGTAC. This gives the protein CASSLGPVNQDTQY. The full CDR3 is CASSLGPVNQDTQYF.

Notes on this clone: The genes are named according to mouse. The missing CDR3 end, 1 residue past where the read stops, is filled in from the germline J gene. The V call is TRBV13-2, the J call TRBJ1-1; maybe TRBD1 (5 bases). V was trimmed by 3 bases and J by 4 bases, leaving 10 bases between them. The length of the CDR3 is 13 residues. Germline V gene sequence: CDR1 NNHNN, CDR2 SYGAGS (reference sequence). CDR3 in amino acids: CASGGGDGTEVFF. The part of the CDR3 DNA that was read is TGTGCCAGCGGTGGAGGGGATGGCACAGAAGTCTTC.

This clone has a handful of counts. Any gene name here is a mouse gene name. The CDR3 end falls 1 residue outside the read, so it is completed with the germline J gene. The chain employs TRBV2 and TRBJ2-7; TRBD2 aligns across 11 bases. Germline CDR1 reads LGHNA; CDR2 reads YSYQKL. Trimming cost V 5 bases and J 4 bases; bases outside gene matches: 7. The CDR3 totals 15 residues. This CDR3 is CASSALGGRGYEQYF. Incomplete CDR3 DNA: TGTGCCAGCAGCGCACTGGGGGGGCGGGGTTATGAACAGTAC.

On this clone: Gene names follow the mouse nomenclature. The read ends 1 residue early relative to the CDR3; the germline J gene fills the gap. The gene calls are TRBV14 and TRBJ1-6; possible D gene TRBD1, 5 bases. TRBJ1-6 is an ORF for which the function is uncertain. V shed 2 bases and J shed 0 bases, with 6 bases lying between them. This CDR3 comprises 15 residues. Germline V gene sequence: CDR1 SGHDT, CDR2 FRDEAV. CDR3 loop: CASSLGGSYNSPLYF. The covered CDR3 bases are TGTGCCAGCAGTTTGGGGGGTTCCTATAATTCGCCCCTCTAC.

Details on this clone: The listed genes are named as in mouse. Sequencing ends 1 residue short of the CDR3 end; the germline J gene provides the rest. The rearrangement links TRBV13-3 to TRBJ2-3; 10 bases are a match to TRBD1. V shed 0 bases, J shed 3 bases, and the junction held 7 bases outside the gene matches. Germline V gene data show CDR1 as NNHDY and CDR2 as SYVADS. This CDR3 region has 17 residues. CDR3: CASSDAGQGTRAETLYF. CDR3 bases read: TGTGCCAGCAGTGATGCGGGACAGGGGACGAGGGCAGAAACGCTGTAT.

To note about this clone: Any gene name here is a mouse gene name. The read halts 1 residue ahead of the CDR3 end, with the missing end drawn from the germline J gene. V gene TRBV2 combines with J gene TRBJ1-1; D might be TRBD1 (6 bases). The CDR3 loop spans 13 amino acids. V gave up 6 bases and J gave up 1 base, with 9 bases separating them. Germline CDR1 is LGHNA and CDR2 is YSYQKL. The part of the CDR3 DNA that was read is TGTGCCAGCAGGAGGACAGAAAACACAGAAGTCTTC. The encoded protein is CASRRTENTEVF. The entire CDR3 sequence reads CASRRTENTEVFF.

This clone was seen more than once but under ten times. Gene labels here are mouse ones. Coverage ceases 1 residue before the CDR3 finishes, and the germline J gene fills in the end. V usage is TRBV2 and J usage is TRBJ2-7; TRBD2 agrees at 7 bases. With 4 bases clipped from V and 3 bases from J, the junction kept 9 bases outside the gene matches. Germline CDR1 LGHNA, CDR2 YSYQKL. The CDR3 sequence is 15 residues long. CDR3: CASSPADWVLYEQYF. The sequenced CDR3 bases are TGTGCCAGCAGCCCCGCTGACTGGGTCCTCTATGAACAGTAC.

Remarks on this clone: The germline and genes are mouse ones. The covered CDR3 bases are TGTGCCAGCAGTGTCGAGGGGGAGCTCTAC. It translates to CASSVEGELY. The full-length CDR3 reads as CASSVEGELYF. V gene TRBV13-3 combines with J gene TRBJ2-2; the D gene is possibly TRBD1 (6 bases). The CDR3 goes on 1 residue after the read ends, and that part is filled in from the germline J gene. V was clipped by 3 bases and J by 12 bases, with 9 bases between them. CDR1 is NNHDY, CDR2 SYVADS, per germline. The CDR3 consists of 11 residues.